This TCR beta chain is from a study of cytomegalovirus exposure and HLA in healthy donors. Study-level background: There were about 85 million unique TCRs (from HLA-typed donors) in an early data release.

Germline V CDR1 and CDR2: LGHNA, YNFKEQ. Trimming took 0 bases from V and 10 from J, leaving 10 bases between them. The CDR3 is 14 amino acids. About this clone: Its antigen is not known.

Whole-study findings and limits: For most TCR beta V segments, an earlier analysis put the productive rate at about 87% or about 30% of the time. Common viral pathogens seemed to be connected with several of the most significant clusters, according to a later analysis. Later analysis identified around 15,000 TCR beta sequences associated with HLA alleles, using a false discovery rate threshold of 0.05.

The primer mix had 60 Vbeta and 13 Jbeta primers. Some clones are missing from TCRdb's copy, which holds only in-frame ones; the method was immunoSEQ multiplex PCR. The sample lists 100,000 to 150,000 clones, 70% to 80% occurring once. The V gene is TRBV4-2, the J gene TRBJ1-6; no reliable D call. This clonotype originated in a female donor in good health and CMV-seronegative. The sample consisted of PBMCs. The CDR3 protein is CASSQDSVNSPLHF. For the CDR3, the DNA is TGTGCCAGCAGCCAAGATTCAGTTAACTCACCCCTCCACTTT.